This TCR beta chain derives from a study of T-cell reconstitution after alpha-beta-depleted transplantation in children. This clonotype showed up just a few times. During its preparation, the TCRbeta library received unique molecular identifiers. TCRdb reprocessed the PCR reads with MiXCR, giving one entry per CDR3 protein. The sample yields a few hundred thousand distinct CDR3 sequences, over 20% seen once. This sequence originates from a boy under two years old with Wiskott-Aldrich syndrome, due to receive a stem cell transplant. This material consisted of PBMCs, taken before TCRalphabeta/CD19-depleted stem cell transplant.

The CDR3 sequence: CASSGQGSNTEAFF. The CDR3 region has the DNA TGCGCCAGCAGTGGACAGGGCTCGAACACTGAAGCTTTCTTT. The chain couples TRBV10-2 to TRBJ1-1, with 7 bases aligning to TRBD1. The trim removed 4 bases at V and 1 base at J, leaving 3 bases unmatched. Germline assignment: CDR1 WSHSY and CDR2 SAAADI. This CDR3 has 14 amino acids.